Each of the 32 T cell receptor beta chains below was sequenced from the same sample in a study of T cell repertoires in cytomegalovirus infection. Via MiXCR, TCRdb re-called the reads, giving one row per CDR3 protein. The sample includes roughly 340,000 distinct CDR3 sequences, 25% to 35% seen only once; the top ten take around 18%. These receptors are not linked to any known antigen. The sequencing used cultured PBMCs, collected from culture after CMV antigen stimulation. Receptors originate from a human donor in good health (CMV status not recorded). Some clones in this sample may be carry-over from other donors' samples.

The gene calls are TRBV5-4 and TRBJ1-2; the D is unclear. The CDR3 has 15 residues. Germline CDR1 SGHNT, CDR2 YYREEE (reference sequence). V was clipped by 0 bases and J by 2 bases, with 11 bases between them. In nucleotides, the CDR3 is TGTGCCAGCAGCTTGGCCTCGCGGAGAAACTATGGCTACACCTTC. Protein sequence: CASSLASRRNYGYTF.

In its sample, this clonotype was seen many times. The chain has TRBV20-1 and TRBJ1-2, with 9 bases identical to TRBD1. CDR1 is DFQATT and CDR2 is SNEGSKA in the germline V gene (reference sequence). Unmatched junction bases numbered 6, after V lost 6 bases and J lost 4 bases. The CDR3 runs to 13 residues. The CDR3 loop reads CSAQGQGIYGYTF. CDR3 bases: TGCAGTGCCCAAGGACAGGGGATCTATGGCTACACCTTC.

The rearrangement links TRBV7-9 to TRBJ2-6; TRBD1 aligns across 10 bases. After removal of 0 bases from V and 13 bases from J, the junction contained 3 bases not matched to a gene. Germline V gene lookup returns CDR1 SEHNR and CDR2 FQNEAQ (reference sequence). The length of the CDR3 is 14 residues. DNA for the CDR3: TGTGCCAGCAGCTTAGCGGGGACAGGGGCGGTCCTGACTTTC. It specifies CASSLAGTGAVLTF.

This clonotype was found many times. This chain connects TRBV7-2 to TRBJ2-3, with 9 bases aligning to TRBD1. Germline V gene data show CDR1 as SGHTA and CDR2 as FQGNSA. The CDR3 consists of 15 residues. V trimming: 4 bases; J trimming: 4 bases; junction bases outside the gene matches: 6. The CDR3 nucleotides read TGTGCCAGCAGCTACGCGACAGGGGGGTCAGATACGCAGTATTTT. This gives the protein CASSYATGGSDTQYF. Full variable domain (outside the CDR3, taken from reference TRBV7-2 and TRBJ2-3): GAGVSQSPSNKVTEKGKDVELRCDPISGHTALYWYRQSLGQGLEFLIYFQGNSAPDKSGLPSDRFSAERTGGSVSTLTIQRTQQEDSAVYLCASSYATGGSDTQYFGPGTRLTVL.

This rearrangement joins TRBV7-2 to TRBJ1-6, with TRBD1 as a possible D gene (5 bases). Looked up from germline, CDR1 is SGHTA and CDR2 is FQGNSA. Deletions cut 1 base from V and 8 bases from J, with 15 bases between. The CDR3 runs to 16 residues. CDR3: CASSLGGSRGYSPLHF. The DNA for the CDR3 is TGTGCCAGCAGCTTAGGGGGGTCTAGGGGATATTCACCCCTCCACTTT. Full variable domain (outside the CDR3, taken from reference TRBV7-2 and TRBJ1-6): GAGVSQSPSNKVTEKGKDVELRCDPISGHTALYWYRQSLGQGLEFLIYFQGNSAPDKSGLPSDRFSAERTGGSVSTLTIQRTQQEDSAVYLCASSLGGSRGYSPLHFGNGTRLTVT.

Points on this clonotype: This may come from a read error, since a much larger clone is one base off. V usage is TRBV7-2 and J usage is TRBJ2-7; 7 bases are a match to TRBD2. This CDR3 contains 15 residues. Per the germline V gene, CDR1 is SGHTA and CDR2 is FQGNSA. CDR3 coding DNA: TGTGCCAGCAGCTTCGTACTAGCGAGTAACTACGGGCAGTACTTC. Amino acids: CASSFVLASNYGQYF.

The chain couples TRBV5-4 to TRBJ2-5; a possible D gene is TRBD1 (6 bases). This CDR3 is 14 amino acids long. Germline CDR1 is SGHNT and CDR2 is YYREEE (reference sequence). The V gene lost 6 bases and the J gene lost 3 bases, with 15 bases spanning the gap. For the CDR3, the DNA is TGTGCCAGCAATAGCCAGGGGTTCAAAGAGACCCAGTACTTC. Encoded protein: CASNSQGFKETQYF.

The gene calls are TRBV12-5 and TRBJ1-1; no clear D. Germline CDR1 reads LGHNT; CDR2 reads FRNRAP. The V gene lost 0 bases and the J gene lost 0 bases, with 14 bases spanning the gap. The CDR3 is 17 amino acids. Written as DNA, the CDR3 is TGTGCTAGTGGTTTGGTAGTTGGGTCGAGTATGAACACTGAAGCTTTCTTT. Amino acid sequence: CASGLVVGSSMNTEAFF.

The CDR3 sequence: CATHQASGSYNEQFF. The CDR3 DNA follows: TGTGCCACCCATCAAGCTAGCGGGAGTTACAATGAGCAGTTCTTC. The chain is built from TRBV6-1 and TRBJ2-1, with 10 nucleotides matching TRBD2. The length of the CDR3 is 15 residues. Germline CDR1 reads MNHNS; CDR2 reads SASEGT. The V segment lost 10 bases and the J segment 4 bases; nucleotides outside the gene matches: 10.

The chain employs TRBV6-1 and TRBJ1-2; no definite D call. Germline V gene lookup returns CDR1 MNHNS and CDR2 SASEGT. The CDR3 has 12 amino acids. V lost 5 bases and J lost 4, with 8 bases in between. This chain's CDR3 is CASSSGVYGYTF. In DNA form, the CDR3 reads TGTGCCAGCAGTTCGGGAGTCTATGGCTACACCTTC.

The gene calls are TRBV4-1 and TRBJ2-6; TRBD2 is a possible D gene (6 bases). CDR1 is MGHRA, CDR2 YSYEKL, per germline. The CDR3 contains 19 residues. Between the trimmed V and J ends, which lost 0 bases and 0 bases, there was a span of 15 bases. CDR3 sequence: CASSQDWLGGRSGANVLTF. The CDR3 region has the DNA TGCGCCAGCAGCCAAGATTGGCTAGGAGGGCGCTCTGGGGCCAACGTCCTGACTTTC.

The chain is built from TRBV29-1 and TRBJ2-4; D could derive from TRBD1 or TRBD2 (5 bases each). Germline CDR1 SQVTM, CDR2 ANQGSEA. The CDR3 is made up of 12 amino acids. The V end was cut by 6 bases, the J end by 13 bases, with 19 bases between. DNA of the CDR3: TGCAGCGTCGCACCTGGGACCTCCCCCCAGTACTTC. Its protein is CSVAPGTSPQYF.

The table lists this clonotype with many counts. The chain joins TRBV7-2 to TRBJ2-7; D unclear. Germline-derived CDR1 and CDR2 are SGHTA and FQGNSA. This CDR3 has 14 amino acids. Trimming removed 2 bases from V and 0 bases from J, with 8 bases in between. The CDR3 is CASSLTAGSYEQYF. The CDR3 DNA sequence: TGTGCCAGCAGCTTAACCGCAGGCTCCTACGAGCAGTACTTC.

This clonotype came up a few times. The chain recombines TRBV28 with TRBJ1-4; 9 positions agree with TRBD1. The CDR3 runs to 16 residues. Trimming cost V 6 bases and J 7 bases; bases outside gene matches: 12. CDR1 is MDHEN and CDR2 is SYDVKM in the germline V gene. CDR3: CASSHAGGQGREKLFF. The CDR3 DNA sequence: TGTGCCAGCAGCCACGCTGGGGGACAGGGACGTGAAAAACTGTTTTTT.

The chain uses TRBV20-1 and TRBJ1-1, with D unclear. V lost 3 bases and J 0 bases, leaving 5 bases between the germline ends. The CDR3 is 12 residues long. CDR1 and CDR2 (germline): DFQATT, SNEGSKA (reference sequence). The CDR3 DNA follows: TGCAGTGCTAGGGTTATGAACACTGAAGCTTTCTTT. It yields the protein CSARVMNTEAFF.

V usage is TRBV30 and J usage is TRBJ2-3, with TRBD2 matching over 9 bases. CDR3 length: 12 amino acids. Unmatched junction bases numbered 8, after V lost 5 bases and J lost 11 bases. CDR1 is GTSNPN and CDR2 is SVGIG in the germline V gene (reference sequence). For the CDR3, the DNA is TGTGCCTGGGGACTAGCGCTACCTGAGCAGTATTTT. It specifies CAWGLALPEQYF.

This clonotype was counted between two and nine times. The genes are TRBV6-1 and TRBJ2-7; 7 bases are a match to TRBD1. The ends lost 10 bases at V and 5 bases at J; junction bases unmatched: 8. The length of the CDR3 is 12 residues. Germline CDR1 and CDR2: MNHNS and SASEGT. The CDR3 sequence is CATSRGQNEQYF. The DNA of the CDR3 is TGTGCCACTTCAAGGGGGCAGAACGAGCAGTACTTC.

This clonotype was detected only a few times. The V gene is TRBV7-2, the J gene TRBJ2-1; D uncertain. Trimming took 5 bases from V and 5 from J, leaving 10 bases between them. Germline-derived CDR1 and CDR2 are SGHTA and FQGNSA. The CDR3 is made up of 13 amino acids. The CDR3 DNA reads TGTGCCAGCAGCCCCCCCCCCCACAATGAGCAGTTCTTC. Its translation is CASSPPPHNEQFF.

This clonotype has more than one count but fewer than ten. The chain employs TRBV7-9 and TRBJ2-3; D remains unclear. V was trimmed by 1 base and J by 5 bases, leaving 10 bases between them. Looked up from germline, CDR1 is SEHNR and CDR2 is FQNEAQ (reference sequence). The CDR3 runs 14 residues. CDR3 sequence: CASSLEKGRDTQYF. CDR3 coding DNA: TGTGCCAGCAGCTTAGAAAAGGGAAGAGATACGCAGTATTTT.

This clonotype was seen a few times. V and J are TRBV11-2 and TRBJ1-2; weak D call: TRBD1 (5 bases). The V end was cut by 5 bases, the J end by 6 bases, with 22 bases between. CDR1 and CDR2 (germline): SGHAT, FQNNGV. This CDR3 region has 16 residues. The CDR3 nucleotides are TGTGCCAGCAGCAACCCGGGGAGGGGCAGGCTGAATGGCTACACCTTC. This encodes CASSNPGRGRLNGYTF.

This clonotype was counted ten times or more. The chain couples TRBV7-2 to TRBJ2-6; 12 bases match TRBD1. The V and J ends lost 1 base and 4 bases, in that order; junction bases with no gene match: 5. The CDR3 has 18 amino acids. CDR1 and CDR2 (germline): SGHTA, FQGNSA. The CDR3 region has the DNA TGTGCCAGCAGCTTAGTCGGGACAGGGGGCGCCGGGGCCAACGTCCTGACTTTC. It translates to CASSLVGTGGAGANVLTF.

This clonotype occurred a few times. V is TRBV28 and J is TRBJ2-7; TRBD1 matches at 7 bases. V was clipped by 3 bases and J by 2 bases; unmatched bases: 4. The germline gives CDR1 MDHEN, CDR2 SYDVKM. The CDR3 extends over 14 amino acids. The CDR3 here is CASSFSTGTYEQYF. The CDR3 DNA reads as TGTGCCAGCAGTTTTTCGACAGGGACCTACGAGCAGTACTTC.

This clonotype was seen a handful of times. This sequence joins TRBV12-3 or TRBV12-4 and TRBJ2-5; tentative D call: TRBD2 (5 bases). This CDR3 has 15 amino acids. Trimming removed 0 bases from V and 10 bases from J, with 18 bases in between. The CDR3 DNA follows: TGTGCCAGCAGTTTAGCGCCCATACTCGGGGAAGGCCAGTACTTC. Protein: CASSLAPILGEGQYF.

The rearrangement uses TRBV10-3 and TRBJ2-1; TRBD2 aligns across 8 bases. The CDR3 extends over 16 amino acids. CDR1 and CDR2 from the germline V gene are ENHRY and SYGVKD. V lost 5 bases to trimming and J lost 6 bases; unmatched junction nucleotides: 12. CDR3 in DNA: TGTGCCATCAGTACAATAGTAGCGGGACCCTTCAATGAGCAGTTCTTC. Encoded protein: CAISTIVAGPFNEQFF.

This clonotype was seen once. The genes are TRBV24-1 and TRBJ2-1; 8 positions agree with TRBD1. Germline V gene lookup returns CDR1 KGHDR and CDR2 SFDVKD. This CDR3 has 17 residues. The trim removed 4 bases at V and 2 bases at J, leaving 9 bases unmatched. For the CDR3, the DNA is TGTGCCACCAGTGACGCAGGGGGCAATTTTGCCTACAATGAGCAGTTCTTC. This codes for CATSDAGGNFAYNEQFF.

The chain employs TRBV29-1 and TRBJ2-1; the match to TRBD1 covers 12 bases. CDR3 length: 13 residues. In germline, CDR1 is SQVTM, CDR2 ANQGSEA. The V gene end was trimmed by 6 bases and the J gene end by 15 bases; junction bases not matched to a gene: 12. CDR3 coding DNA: TGCAGCGTGGGTTGGGACAGGGGGCCTGAGGGGTTCTTC. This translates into CSVGWDRGPEGFF.

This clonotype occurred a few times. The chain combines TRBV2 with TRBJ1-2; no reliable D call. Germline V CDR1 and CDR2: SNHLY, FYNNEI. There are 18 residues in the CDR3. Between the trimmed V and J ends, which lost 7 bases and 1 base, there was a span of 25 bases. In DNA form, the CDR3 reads TGTGCCAGCATAGCTTATGGGTCAGTCCCACGACGTAACTATGGCTACACCTTC. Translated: CASIAYGSVPRRNYGYTF.

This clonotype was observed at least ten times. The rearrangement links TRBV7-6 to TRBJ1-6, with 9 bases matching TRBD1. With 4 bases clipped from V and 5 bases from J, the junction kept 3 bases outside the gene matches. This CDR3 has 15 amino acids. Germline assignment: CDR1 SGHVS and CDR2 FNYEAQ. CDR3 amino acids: CASSSRTGDNSPLHF. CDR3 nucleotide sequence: TGTGCCAGCAGCTCCAGGACAGGGGATAATTCACCCCTCCACTTT.

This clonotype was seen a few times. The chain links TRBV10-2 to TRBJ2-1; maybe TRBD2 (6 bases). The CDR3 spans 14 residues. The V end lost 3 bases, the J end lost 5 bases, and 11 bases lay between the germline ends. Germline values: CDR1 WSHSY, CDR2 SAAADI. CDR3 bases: TGCGCCAGCAGTGACTGGCGGGGCAACAATGAGCAGTTCTTC. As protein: CASSDWRGNNEQFF.

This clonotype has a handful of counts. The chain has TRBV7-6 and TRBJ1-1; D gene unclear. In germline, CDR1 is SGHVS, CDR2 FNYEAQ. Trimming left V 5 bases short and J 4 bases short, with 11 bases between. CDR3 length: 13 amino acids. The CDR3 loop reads CASSVPLGTEAFF. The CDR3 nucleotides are TGTGCCAGCAGCGTACCATTGGGCACTGAAGCTTTCTTT.

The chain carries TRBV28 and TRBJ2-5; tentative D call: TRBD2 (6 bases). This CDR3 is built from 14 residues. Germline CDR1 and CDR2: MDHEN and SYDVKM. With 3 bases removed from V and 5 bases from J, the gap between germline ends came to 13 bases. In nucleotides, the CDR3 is TGTGCCAGCAGTTTGAGGAGGGCCGATGAGACCCAGTACTTC. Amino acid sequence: CASSLRRADETQYF.

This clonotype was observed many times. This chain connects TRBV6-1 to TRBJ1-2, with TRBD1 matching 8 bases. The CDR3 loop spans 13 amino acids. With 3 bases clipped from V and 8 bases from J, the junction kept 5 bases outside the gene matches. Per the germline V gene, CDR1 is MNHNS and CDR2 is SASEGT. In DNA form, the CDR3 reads TGTGCCAGCAGTGACAGGGGGCGAGAGGGCTACACCTTC. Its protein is CASSDRGREGYTF.